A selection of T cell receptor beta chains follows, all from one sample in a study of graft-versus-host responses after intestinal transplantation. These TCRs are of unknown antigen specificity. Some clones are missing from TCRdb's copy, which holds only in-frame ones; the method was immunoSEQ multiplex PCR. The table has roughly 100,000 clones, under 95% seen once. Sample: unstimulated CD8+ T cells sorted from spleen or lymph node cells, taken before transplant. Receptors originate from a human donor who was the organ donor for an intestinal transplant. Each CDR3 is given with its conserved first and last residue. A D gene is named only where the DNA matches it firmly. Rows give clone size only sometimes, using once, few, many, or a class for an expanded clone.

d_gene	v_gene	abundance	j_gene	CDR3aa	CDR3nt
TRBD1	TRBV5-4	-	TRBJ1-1	CASSPRGDRVGPEAFF	TGTGCCAGCAGCCCCCGGGGGGACAGGGTTGGTCCTGAAGCTTTCTTT
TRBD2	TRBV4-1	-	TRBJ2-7	CASSQDRGVAYEQYF	TGCGCCAGCAGCCAAGATCGGGGGGTGGCCTACGAGCAGTACTTC
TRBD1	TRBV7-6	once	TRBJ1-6	CASSLDRGNAPLHF	TGTGCCAGCAGCTTAGACAGGGGGAACGCACCCCTCCACTTT
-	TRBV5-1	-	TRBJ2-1	CASSLVVTDLQFF	TGCGCCAGCAGCTTGGTGGTGACAGACCTCCAGTTCTTC
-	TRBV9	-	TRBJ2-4	CASSVEVAGGIQYF	TGTGCCAGCAGCGTAGAGGTGGCAGGGGGGATTCAGTACTTC
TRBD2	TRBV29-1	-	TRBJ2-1	CSVESGRAADNEQFF	TGCAGCGTTGAAAGCGGGAGGGCCGCAGACAATGAGCAGTTCTTC
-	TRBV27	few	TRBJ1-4	CASRQVVDEKLFF	TGTGCCAGCAGGCAGGTGGTGGATGAAAAACTGTTTTTT
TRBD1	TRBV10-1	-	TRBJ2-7	CASSDLDRGSYEQYF	TGCGCCAGCAGTGACTTGGACAGGGGATCCTACGAGCAGTACTTC
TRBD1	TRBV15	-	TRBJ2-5	CATSDRSKPQGSRKYF	TGTGCCACCAGCGACAGAAGTAAACCACAGGGGTCCCGTAAGTACTTC
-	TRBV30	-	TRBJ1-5	CAWSVTANQPQHF	TGTGCCTGGAGTGTTACTGCCAATCAGCCCCAGCATTTT
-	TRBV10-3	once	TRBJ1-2	CAISESIGDVYGYTF	TGTGCCATCAGTGAAAGCATAGGGGATGTCTATGGCTACACCTTC
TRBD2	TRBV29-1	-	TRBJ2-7	CSVTSEVYEQYF	TGCAGCGTTACTAGCGAGGTCTACGAGCAGTACTTC
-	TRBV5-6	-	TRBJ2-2	CASSRRVDWSGELFF	TGTGCCAGCAGCCGGAGGGTAGATTGGAGTGGGGAGCTGTTTTTT
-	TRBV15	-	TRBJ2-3	CATSRDGGSTDTQYF	TGTGCCACCAGCAGAGATGGGGGCAGCACAGATACGCAGTATTTT
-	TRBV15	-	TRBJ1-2	CATSRDLDSWYGYTF	TGTGCCACCAGCAGAGATCTCGACAGCTGGTATGGCTACACCTTC
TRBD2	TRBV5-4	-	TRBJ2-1	CASSPPGLAGSNEQFF	TGTGCCAGCAGCCCACCGGGACTAGCGGGAAGTAATGAGCAGTTCTTC
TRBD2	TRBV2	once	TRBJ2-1	CAVTTSGAIHNEQFF	TGTGCCGTCACGACTAGCGGCGCTATACACAATGAGCAGTTCTTC
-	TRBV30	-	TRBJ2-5	CAWSGLLFGSFGGEIFETQYF	TGTGCCTGGAGTGGCCTTCTATTCGGGTCTTTTGGCGGGGAGATATTCGAGACCCAGTACTTC
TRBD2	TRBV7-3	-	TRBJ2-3	CASSPGLGVTDTQYF	TGTGCCAGCAGCCCAGGACTAGGGGTCACAGATACGCAGTATTTT
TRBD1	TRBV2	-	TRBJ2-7	CASRQQGVPYEQYF	TGTGCCAGCAGACAACAGGGGGTTCCCTACGAGCAGTACTTC